The table lists the clone carrying this T cell receptor beta chain with many counts. TCR beta libraries were built with iRepertoire HTBI primers and Arm-PCR of CDR3 regions. TCRdb analysed the multiplex PCR reads with MiXCR anew, one entry per CDR3 protein. The sample yields roughly 350,000 distinct CDR3 sequences, 15% to 20% seen once. The time point: newly diagnosed GD, antithyroid drugs for less than 3 months. There was RNA extracted from PBMCs, and the TCR library was made from it. The source of the sample is a study of regulatory T cells in long-lasting Graves disease. The CDR3 length is 16 residues. Looked up from germline, CDR1 is SGDLS and CDR2 is YYNGEE. Trimming stripped 0 bases from V and 1 base from J, with 11 bases between. The sample was also reused in another study, on T cells in Graves' hyperthyroidism and ophthalmopathy.

The sequencing here drew on peripheral blood mononuclear cells (PBMCs), taken at new diagnosis, from a patient treated with antithyroid drugs. The TCR sequence derives from a woman in her late teens or twenties with Graves disease. The V gene is TRBV9, the J gene TRBJ2-1; perhaps TRBD2 as D (5 bases). CDR3 region: CASSVGGARSYNEQFF. CDR3 nucleotide sequence: TGTGCCAGCAGCGTAGGGGGAGCTAGGTCCTACAATGAGCAGTTCTTC. Supplemented by reference TRBV9 and TRBJ2-1, the full variable domain reads DSGVTQTPKHLITATGQRVTLRCSPRSGDLSVYWYQQSLDQGLQFLIQYYNGEERAKGNILERFSAQQFPDLHSELNLSSLELGDSALYFCASSVGGARSYNEQFFGPGTRLTVL.